This T cell receptor (beta chain) came from a study of shared clonotypes between healthy human individuals. There were only Caucasian adults among the donors, and all lived in Nashville, Tennessee. CD45RA+ naive and CD45RA-negative memory subsets were separated from CD4+ cells. Sequencing was performed with immunoSEQ multiplex PCR; in TCRdb, only in-frame clones are kept and a portion is missing. The sample contains a few million clones, around 95% of which appear only once. This CDR3 is built from 16 residues. CDR1 and CDR2 from the germline V gene are MNHEY and SVGAGI. Trimming pared 0 bases from V and 3 bases from J, leaving 11 bases between.

The J gene is TRBJ1-4, the V gene TRBV6-5; D unresolved. The sequence was collected from a man between 18 and 35 years old in good health. Sequencing was done on a sample of naive CD4+ T cells sorted from blood. Regarding subset: CD45RA+ positively selected. In DNA form, the CDR3 reads TGTGCCAGCAGTTACTCGCCCCCAGGAGCTAATGAAAAACTGTTTTTT. Translating gives CASSYSPPGANEKLFF.